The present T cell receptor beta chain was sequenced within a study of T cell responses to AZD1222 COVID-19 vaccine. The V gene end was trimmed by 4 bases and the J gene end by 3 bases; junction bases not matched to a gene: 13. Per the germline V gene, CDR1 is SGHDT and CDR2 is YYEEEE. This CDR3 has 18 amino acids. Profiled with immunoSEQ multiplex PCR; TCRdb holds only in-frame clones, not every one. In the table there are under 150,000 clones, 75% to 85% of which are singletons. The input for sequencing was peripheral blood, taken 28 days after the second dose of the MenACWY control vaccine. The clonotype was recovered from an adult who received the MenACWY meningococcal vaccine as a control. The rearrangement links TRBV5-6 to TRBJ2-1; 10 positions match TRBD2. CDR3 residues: CASSPRASGRTSYNEQFF. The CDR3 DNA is TGTGCCAGCAGCCCGCGGGCTAGCGGGAGAACTAGCTACAATGAGCAGTTCTTC.